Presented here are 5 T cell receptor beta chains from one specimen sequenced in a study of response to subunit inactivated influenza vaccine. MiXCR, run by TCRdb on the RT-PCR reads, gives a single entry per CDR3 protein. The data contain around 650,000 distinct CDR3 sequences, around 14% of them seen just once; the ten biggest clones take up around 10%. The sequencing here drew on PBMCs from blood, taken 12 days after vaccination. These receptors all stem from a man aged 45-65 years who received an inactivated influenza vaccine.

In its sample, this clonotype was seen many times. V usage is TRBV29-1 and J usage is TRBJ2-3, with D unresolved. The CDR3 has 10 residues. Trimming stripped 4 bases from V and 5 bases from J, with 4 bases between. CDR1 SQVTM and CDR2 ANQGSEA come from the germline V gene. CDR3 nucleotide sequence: TGCAGCGTTGGAGTAGATACGCAGTATTTT. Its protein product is CSVGVDTQYF.

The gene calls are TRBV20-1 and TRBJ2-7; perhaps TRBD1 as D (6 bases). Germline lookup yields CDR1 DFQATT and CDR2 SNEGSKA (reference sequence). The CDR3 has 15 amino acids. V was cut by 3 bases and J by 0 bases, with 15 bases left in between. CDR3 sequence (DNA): TGCAGTGCTAGGTACGGGACAATAAACTCCTACGAGCAGTACTTC. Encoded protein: CSARYGTINSYEQYF.

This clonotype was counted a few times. Here the CDR3 DNA reads TGTGCCAGCTCACCACCGGGACTAGGGGGCTACGAGCAGTACTTC. This sequence encodes CASSPPGLGGYEQYF. The chain is built from TRBV18 and TRBJ2-7; TRBD2 matches 8 bases. V dropped 0 bases and J dropped 3; count of bases not matched to a gene: 4. From germline, CDR1 is KGHSH and CDR2 LQKENI. The CDR3 consists of 15 residues.

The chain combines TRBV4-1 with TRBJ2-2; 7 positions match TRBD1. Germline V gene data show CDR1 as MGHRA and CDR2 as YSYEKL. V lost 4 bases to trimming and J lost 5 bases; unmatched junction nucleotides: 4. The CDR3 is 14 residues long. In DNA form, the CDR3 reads TGCGCCAGCAGCCGCGGACAGGCTACCGGGGAGCTGTTTTTT. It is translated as CASSRGQATGELFF.

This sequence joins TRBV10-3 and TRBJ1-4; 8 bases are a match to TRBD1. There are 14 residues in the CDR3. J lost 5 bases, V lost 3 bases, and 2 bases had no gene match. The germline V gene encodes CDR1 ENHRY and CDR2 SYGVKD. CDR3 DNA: TGTGCCATCAGTGACAGGGGGCTGAATGAAAAACTGTTTTTT. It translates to CAISDRGLNEKLFF.